This is a list of T cell receptor beta chains from one sample in a study of cytomegalovirus exposure and HLA in healthy donors. Only in-frame clones appear in the TCRdb table, and some are missing; sequencing was by immunoSEQ multiplex PCR. The table includes approximately 70,000 clones, about 70% detected once. Sequencing was carried out using PBMCs. These receptor sequences come from a middle-aged man in good health and CMV-seropositive. The CDR3 runs from the conserved cysteine through the conserved F or W. The order of the fields is V gene, clone size, J gene, CDR3 length, D gene, CDR3 DNA, CDR3 protein. A D gene is named only where the DNA matches it firmly. Only part of the rows carry a size: once, few, many, or a class if the clone is expanded.

TRBV5-8	-	TRBJ1-1	11	-	TGTGCCAGCACCTACTACAGGGAAGCTTTCTTT	CASTYYREAFF
TRBV9	-	TRBJ1-1	15	-	TGTGCCAGCAGCGTATGGGGGCACCAGAACACTGAAGCTTTCTTT	CASSVWGHQNTEAFF
TRBV27	-	TRBJ2-3	18	TRBD2	TGTGCCAGCAGTTCCCCTCAGAGCGGGAGCAGGCAAACAGATACGCAGTATTTT	CASSSPQSGSRQTDTQYF
TRBV30	-	TRBJ1-5	17	TRBD1	TGTGCCTGGAGTGTTCTCCGGGACAGGGGGCGAAGTCAGCCCCAGCATTTT	CAWSVLRDRGRSQPQHF
TRBV2	few	TRBJ2-2	14	-	TGTGCCAGCAGTGGGACAGACAACACCGGGGAGCTGTTTTTT	CASSGTDNTGELFF
TRBV2	-	TRBJ1-5	14	-	TGTGCCAGCAGTGAGTTACGGGGGAATCAGCCCCAGCATTTT	CASSELRGNQPQHF
TRBV4-3	-	TRBJ1-2	16	-	TGCGCCAGCAGCCAGGAACAACTGCGGGGGGACTATGGCTACACCTTC	CASSQEQLRGDYGYTF
TRBV6-5	few	TRBJ2-3	13	-	TGTGCCAGCAGTTACTACGGGGCAGATACGCAGTATTTT	CASSYYGADTQYF
TRBV16	-	TRBJ1-1	15	-	TGTGCCAGCAGCCAATTTGGAGGGGCCAACACTGAAGCTTTCTTT	CASSQFGGANTEAFF
TRBV7-9	-	TRBJ1-1	15	TRBD1	TGTGCCAGCAACAGACAGGGAGGTATGGGCACTGAAGCTTTCTTT	CASNRQGGMGTEAFF